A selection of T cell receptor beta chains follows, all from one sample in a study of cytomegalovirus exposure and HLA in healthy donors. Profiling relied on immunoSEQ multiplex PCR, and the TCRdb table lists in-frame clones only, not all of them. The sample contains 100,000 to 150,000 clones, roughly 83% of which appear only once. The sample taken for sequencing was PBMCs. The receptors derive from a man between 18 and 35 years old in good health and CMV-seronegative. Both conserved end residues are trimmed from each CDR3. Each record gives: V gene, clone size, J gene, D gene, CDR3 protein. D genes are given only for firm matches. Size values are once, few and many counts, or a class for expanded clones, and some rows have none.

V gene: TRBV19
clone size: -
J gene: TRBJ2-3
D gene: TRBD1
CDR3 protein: ASSIKGRTGGTDTQY

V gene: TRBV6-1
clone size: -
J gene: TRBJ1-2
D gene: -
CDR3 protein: ASSGIGAFYGYT

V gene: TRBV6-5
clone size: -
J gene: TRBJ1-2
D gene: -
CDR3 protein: ASSTPSGGYGYT

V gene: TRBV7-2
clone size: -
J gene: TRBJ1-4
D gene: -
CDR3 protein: ASSARGEKLF

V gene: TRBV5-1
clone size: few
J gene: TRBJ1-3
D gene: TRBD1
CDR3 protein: ASSSGQGDGNTIY

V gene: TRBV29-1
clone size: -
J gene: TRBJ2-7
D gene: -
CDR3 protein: SVEGQTSYEQY

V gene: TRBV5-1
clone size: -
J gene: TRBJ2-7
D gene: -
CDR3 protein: ASSLGVGVGYEQY

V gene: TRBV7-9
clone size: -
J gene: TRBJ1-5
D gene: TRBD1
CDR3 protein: ASSLEGAQPQH

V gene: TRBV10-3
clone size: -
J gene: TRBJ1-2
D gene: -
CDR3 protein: AISEDVGRNYGYT

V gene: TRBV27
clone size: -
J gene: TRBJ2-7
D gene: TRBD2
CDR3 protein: ASSGTRLAYEQY

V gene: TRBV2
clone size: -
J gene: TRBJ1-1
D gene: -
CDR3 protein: ASGVGGRVGNTEAF

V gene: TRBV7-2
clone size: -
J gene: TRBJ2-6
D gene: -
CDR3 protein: ASSFSSGANVLT

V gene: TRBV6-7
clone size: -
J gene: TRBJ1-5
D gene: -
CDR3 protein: ASRPRGSVNQPQH

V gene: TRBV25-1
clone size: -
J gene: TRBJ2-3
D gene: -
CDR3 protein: ASVWGAGGTDTQY

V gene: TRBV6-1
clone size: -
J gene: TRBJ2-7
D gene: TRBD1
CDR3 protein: ASSGGTGRDEQY

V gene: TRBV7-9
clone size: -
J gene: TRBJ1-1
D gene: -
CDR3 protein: ASRGGGVHTEAF

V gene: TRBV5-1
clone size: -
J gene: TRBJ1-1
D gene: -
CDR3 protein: ASSLPPVGRSLENTEAF

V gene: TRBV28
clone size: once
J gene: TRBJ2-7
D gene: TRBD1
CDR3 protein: ASSLWDRRSSYEQY

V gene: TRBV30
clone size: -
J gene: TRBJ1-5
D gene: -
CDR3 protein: AWSVSGSNQPQH

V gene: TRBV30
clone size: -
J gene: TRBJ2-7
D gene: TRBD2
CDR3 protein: AWSVFPGSSGSLEQY

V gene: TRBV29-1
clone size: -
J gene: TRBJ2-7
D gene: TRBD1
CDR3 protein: SVRKGQAYEQY

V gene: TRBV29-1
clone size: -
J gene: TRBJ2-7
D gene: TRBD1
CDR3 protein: SVRTGGGYEQY

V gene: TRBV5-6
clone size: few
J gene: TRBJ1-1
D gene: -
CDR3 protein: ASSSRPNEAF

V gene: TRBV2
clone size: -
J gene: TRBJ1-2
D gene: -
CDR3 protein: ASRQQGIYGYT

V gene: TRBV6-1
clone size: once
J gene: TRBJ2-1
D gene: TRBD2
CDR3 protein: ASSVTGTSGEQF

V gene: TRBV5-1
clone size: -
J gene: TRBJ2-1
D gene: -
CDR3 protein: ASSPQGRDEQF

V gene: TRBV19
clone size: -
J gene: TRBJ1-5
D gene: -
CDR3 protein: ASSPGVRQPQH